A selection of T cell receptor beta chains follows, all from one sample in a study of T cell repertoires in cytomegalovirus infection. One entry per CDR3 protein, called by TCRdb with MiXCR from the reads. The sample has tens of thousands of distinct CDR3 sequences; over 15% are singletons. These receptors' antigens are unknown. The material was CD8+ T cells from cultured PBMCs, obtained from culture after CMV antigen stimulation. The source of these receptors is a human donor in good health (CMV status not recorded). Some clones in this sample may be carry-over from other donors' samples. Each CDR3 is given with its conserved first and last residue. Fields, in order: clone size, J gene, D gene, V gene, CDR3 DNA, CDR3 protein. The D gene is left open where the match is weak. Size values are once, few and many counts, or a class for expanded clones, and some rows have none.

. TRBJ2-5 TRBD2 TRBV6-5 TGTGCCAGCAGCTCGGGAGGGCCAGAGACCCAGTACTTC CASSSGGPETQYF
. TRBJ2-1 . TRBV6-2/TRBV6-3 TGTGCCAGCAGTATCACAGGTTACAATGAGCAGTTCTTC CASSITGYNEQFF
few TRBJ1-1 TRBD1 TRBV19 TGTGCCTCGGACAGGGGCACTGAAGCTTTCTTT CASDRGTEAFF
. TRBJ2-2 TRBD2 TRBV5-1 TGCGCCAGCTACGGTAGCGGGGCCACCGGGGAGCTGTTTTTT CASYGSGATGELFF
many TRBJ1-1 . TRBV4-3 TGCGCCAGCAGCCAAGAGCTGGTGAGAAGAGCTTTCTTT CASSQELVRRAFF
. TRBJ2-2 . TRBV2 TGTGCCAGCAGTGCCGGGGAGCTGTTTTTT CASSAGELFF
. TRBJ2-3 TRBD2 TRBV7-6 TGTGCCAGCAGCTTACCGACTAGCGGGACATATACGCAGTATTTT CASSLPTSGTYTQYF
many TRBJ2-7 . TRBV20-1 TGCAGTGCTCCATCGGGAGCGTTCGGGGAGCAGTACTTC CSAPSGAFGEQYF
. TRBJ2-5 TRBD1 TRBV19 TGTGCCAGTAGTATAGATGGGCAAGGGACAGGGAGTGGGACCCAGTACTTC CASSIDGQGTGSGTQYF
many TRBJ2-3 . TRBV6-4 TGTGCCAGCAGCGCCGAGGACCAAGCGAACACAGATACGCAGTATTTT CASSAEDQANTDTQYF
. TRBJ2-1 . TRBV6-2/TRBV6-3 TGTGCCAGCAGTTTCACAGGGTACTACAATGAGCAGTTCTTC CASSFTGYYNEQFF
medium-sized TRBJ1-2 . TRBV4-1 TGCGCCAGCAGCCAAGAGGACAGAGCTAACTATGGCTACACCTTC CASSQEDRANYGYTF
few TRBJ2-3 . TRBV20-1 TGCAGTGTTATAAACCCTAGCGGCACAGATACGCAGTATTTT CSVINPSGTDTQYF
. TRBJ1-1 . TRBV6-8 TGTGCCAGCAGTTTACGTGCATCTAGGGAAGCTTTCTTT CASSLRASREAFF
many TRBJ2-7 . TRBV7-9 TGTGCCAGCAGCTTTTCCCCTTACGAGCAGTACTTC CASSFSPYEQYF
. TRBJ1-1 . TRBV7-9 TGTGCCAGCGGGGCGGGACAAAACACTGAAGCTTTCTTT CASGAGQNTEAFF
. TRBJ1-4 . TRBV7-6 TGTGCCAGCAGCTTAGGCAGGGAAGATGAAAAACTGTTTTTT CASSLGREDEKLFF
few TRBJ2-1 . TRBV4-1 TGCGCCAGCAGCCAAAGCTCCTACAATGAGCAGTTCTTC CASSQSSYNEQFF
few TRBJ1-5 . TRBV7-6 TGTGCCAGCAGCCCACACAATCAGCCCCAGCATTTT CASSPHNQPQHF
. TRBJ2-1 . TRBV7-2 TGTGCCAGCAGCTCACAGGTGACAGGAACCTACAATGAGCAGTTCTTC CASSSQVTGTYNEQFF
few TRBJ2-1 . TRBV27 TGTGCCAGCAGCCGGACAGACCCGTCCTACAATGAGCAGTTCTTC CASSRTDPSYNEQFF
few TRBJ2-7 TRBD1 TRBV20-1 TGCAGTGCTCGGGACAGGGAAGTTTGGGAGCAGTACTTC CSARDREVWEQYF
. TRBJ2-7 . TRBV19 TGTGCCAGTAGTCACCCGACAGCTAATTACGAGCAGTACTTC CASSHPTANYEQYF
once TRBJ1-2 . TRBV7-9 TGTGCCAGCAGCTTTTCACAGGGCATCAACTATGGCTACACCTTC CASSFSQGINYGYTF
few TRBJ2-6 . TRBV7-8 TGTGCCAGCAGCCGCGGGGCTGGGGCCAACGTCCTGACTTTC CASSRGAGANVLTF
few TRBJ2-1 . TRBV14 TGTGCCAGCAGCCAAGCAAGGGGCTCCTACAATGAGCAGTTCTTC CASSQARGSYNEQFF
medium-sized TRBJ2-5 . TRBV7-8 TGTGCCAGCAGCATCATCCTAACAGGGTACCAAGAGACCCAGTACTTC CASSIILTGYQETQYF
few TRBJ2-7 . TRBV6-6 TGTGCCAGCAGTTACGGAGTAGCTGATACCTACGAGCAGTACTTC CASSYGVADTYEQYF
few TRBJ2-5 . TRBV15 TGTGCCACCAGCAGAGTCGCGGGACCAGACCAAGAGACCCAGTACTTC CATSRVAGPDQETQYF
few TRBJ2-3 . TRBV7-6 TGTGCCAGCAGCCAGAGGTTCGCAGATACGCAGTATTTT CASSQRFADTQYF
few TRBJ2-7 . TRBV19 TGTGCCAGTAAGTCCTCTCTTGCATCCTACGAGCAGTACTTC CASKSSLASYEQYF
many TRBJ2-7 . TRBV5-4 TGTGCCAGCAGCTCCAACTCCTACGAGCAGTACTTC CASSSNSYEQYF
few TRBJ2-1 TRBD2 TRBV7-4 TGTGCCAGCAGCCTCGCCGCTAGCGGGGTGTCCTACAATGAGCAGTTCTTC CASSLAASGVSYNEQFF
. TRBJ2-5 . TRBV7-3 TGTGCCAGCAGCCCTCAGGGACCGGGCGCGGGGGAGACCCAGTACTTC CASSPQGPGAGETQYF
. TRBJ2-7 TRBD1 TRBV27 TGTGCCAGCAGCCTTAGGACAGGGGGGTCTGGCGAGCAGTACTTC CASSLRTGGSGEQYF
few TRBJ1-1 . TRBV7-6 TGTGCCAGCAGCTCTACAGACACTGAAGCTTTCTTT CASSSTDTEAFF
. TRBJ1-2 TRBD1 TRBV12-3/TRBV12-4 TGTGCCAGCGTAATAATACTTAGGGACAGAAATCCCCGGGTTTCTGGCTACACCTTC CASVIILRDRNPRVSGYTF
. TRBJ2-3 . TRBV4-3 TGCGCCAGCAGCCAAGTTATAGGGGACGGTGCGGATACGCAGTATTTT CASSQVIGDGADTQYF
few TRBJ2-7 TRBD2 TRBV20-1 TGCAGTGCTCCTGGGAGCGGGGGCCCCTACGAGCAGTACTTC CSAPGSGGPYEQYF
many TRBJ2-6 . TRBV7-2 TGTGCCAGCACCACTCAGATACAGGGCATCACTGAGTCCTCTGGGGCCAACGTCCTGACTTTC CASTTQIQGITESSGANVLTF
. TRBJ2-2 . TRBV6-4 TGTGCCAGCAGTGACGGTACGGGAGTAACCGGGGAGCTGTTTTTT CASSDGTGVTGELFF
. TRBJ2-7 . TRBV27 TGTGCCAGCGCTGGGGGGGCAAGGGAGCAGTACTTC CASAGGAREQYF
. TRBJ1-5 . TRBV12-3/TRBV12-4 TGTGCCAGCAGTACCATCGGGGGGCTAAATCAGCCCCAGCATTTT CASSTIGGLNQPQHF
few TRBJ1-5 . TRBV6-1 TGTGCCAGCAGAAGGGGGAGACAGCCCCAGCATTTT CASRRGRQPQHF
few TRBJ2-3 . TRBV7-6 TGTGCCAGCAGCTTAGTTATCGGGGGAGTCGCAGATACGCAGTATTTT CASSLVIGGVADTQYF
few TRBJ2-1 TRBD2 TRBV7-6 TGTGCCAGCAGCTTAAGCTGGACTAGTGTGGATGAGCAGTTCTTC CASSLSWTSVDEQFF
few TRBJ2-3 . TRBV12-3/TRBV12-4 TGTGCCAGCAGTTTAATCAGCGACGGCACAGATACGCAGTATTTT CASSLISDGTDTQYF
few TRBJ1-2 . TRBV2 TGTGCCAGCAGTCGGGACACCTCTAACTATGGCTACACCTTC CASSRDTSNYGYTF
. TRBJ2-7 TRBD2 TRBV7-2 TGTGCCAGAAGACTAGCGGGGACATACTACGAGCAGTACTTC CARRLAGTYYEQYF
. TRBJ2-7 . TRBV7-9 TGTGCCAGCAGCCACCGGGACATCGAGAGGTACGAGCAGTACTTC CASSHRDIERYEQYF
few TRBJ2-5 TRBD2 TRBV7-2 TGTGCCAGCAGCCTTAGCGGGGGGGGTTCAGAGACCCAGTACTTC CASSLSGGGSETQYF
few TRBJ2-5 TRBD2 TRBV7-2 TGTGCCAGCAGCTCTCCTAGCGGGAAGGAGACCCAGTACTTC CASSSPSGKETQYF
. TRBJ2-7 TRBD2 TRBV11-2 TGTGCCAGCAGCTTAGACAGCGGGAGGGCCTACGAGCAGTACTTC CASSLDSGRAYEQYF
. TRBJ1-6 TRBD1 TRBV9 TGTGCCAGCAGCCAAGGGACAGCCTATAATTCACCCCTCCACTTT CASSQGTAYNSPLHF